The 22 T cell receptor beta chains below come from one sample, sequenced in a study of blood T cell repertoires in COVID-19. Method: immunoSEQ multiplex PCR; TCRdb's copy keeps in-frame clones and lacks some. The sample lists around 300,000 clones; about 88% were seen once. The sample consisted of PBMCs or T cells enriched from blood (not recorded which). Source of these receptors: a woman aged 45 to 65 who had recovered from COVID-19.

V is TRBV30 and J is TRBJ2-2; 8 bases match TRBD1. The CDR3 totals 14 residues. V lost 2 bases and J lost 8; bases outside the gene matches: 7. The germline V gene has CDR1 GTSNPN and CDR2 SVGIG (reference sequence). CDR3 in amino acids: CAWSLDRARGELFF. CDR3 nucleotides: TGTGCCTGGAGTCTGGACAGGGCAAGGGGGGAGCTGTTTTTT.

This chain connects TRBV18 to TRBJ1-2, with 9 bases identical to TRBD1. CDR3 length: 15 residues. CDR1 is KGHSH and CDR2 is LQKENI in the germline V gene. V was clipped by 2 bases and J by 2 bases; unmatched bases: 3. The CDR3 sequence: CASSPSTGGNYGYTF. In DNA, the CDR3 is TGTGCCAGCTCACCATCGACAGGGGGAAACTATGGCTACACCTTC.

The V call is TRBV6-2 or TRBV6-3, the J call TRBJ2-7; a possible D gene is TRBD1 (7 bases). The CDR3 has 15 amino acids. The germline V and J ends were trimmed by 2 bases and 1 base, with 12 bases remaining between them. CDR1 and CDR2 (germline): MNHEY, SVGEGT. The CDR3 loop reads CASSYESGGSYEQYF. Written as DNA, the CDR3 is TGTGCCAGCAGTTACGAGTCAGGGGGGTCCTACGAGCAGTACTTC.

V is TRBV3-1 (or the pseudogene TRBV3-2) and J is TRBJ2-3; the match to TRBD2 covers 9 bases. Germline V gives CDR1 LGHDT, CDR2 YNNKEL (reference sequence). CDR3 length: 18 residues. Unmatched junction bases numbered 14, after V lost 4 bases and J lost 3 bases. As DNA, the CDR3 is TGTGCCAGCAGCCCTCGATTCGCGGGAGGGCTAGGTACAGATACGCAGTATTTT. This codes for CASSPRFAGGLGTDTQYF.

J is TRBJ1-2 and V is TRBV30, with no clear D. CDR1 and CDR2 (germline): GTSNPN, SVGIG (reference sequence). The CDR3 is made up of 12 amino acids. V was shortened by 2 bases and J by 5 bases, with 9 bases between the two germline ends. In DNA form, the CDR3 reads TGTGCCTGGAGTCATACAGTTTATGGCTACACCTTC. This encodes CAWSHTVYGYTF.

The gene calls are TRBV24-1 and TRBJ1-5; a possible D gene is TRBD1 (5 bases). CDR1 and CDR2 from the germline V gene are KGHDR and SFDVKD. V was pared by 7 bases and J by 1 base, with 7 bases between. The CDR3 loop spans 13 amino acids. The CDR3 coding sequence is TGTGCCACCAGAAGGGGAAGCAATCAGCCCCAGCATTTT. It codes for CATRRGSNQPQHF.

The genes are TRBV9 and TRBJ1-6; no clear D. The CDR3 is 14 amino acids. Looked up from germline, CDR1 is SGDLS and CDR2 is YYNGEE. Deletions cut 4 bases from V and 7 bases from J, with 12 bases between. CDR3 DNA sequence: TGTGCCAGCAGCCCGGGGATAACAAATTCACCCCTCCACTTT. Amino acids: CASSPGITNSPLHF. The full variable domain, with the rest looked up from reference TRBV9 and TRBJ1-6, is DSGVTQTPKHLITATGQRVTLRCSPRSGDLSVYWYQQSLDQGLQFLIQYYNGEERAKGNILERFSAQQFPDLHSELNLSSLELGDSALYFCASSPGITNSPLHFGNGTRLTVT.

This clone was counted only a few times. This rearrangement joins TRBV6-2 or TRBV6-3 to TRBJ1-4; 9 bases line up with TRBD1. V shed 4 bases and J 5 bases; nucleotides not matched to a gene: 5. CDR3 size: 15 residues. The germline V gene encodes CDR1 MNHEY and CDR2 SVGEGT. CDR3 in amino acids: CASSSGQGKNEKLFF. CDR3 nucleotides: TGTGCCAGCAGTTCCGGACAGGGGAAAAATGAAAAACTGTTTTTT.

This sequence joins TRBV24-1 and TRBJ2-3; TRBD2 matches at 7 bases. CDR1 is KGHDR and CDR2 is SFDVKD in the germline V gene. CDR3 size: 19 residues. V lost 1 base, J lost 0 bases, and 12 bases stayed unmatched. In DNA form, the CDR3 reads TGTGCCACCAGTGATTTCGCCGCCGGGAGGCGTTCTAGCACAGATACGCAGTATTTT. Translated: CATSDFAAGRRSSTDTQYF.

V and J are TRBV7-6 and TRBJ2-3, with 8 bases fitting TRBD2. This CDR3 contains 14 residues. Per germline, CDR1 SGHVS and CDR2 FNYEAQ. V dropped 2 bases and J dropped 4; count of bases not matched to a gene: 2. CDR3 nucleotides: TGTGCCAGCAGCTTATCGGGAGGGGCAGATACGCAGTATTTT. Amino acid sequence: CASSLSGGADTQYF.

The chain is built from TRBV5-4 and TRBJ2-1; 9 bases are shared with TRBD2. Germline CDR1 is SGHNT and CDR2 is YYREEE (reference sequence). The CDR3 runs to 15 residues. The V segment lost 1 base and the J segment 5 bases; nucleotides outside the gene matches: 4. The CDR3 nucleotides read TGTGCCAGCAGCTTGTTAGCGGGAGCAGACAATGAGCAGTTCTTC. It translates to CASSLLAGADNEQFF.

CDR3 amino acids: CATSPAGQNYGYTF. The CDR3 DNA is TGTGCCACCAGTCCGGCGGGACAGAACTATGGCTACACCTTC. The chain is built from TRBV24-1 and TRBJ1-2, with 7 positions matching TRBD1. V trimming: 6 bases; J trimming: 2 bases; junction bases outside the gene matches: 5. The CDR3 has 14 amino acids. Looked up from germline, CDR1 is KGHDR and CDR2 is SFDVKD.

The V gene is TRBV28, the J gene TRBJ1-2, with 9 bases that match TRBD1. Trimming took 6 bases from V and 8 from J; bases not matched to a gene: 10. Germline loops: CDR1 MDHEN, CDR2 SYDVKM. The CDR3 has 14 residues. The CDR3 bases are TGTGCCAGCAGAACCGGACAGGGGTCTCTCGGCTACACCTTC. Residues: CASRTGQGSLGYTF.

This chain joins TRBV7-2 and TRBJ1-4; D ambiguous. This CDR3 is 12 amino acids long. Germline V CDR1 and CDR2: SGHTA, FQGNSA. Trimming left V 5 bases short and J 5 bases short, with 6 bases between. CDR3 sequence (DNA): TGTGCCAGCAGCAACAGAAATGAAAAACTGTTTTTT. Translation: CASSNRNEKLFF.

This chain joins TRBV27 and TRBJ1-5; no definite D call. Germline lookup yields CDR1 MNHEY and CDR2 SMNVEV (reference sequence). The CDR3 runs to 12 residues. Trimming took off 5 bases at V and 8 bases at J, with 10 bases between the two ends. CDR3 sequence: CASSTASEPQHF. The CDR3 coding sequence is TGTGCCAGCAGTACCGCTTCAGAGCCCCAGCATTTT.

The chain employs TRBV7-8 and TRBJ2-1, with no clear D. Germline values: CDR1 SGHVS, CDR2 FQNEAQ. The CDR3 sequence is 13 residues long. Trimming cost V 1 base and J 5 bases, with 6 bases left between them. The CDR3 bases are TGTGCCAGCAGCTTAGACAGAAACAATGAGCAGTTCTTC. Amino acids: CASSLDRNNEQFF.

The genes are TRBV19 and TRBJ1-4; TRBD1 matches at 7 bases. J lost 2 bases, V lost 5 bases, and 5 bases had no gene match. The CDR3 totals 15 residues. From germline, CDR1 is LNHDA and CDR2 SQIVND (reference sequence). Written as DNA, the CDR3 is TGTGCCAGTAGTGCCGGGACAGCCACTAATGAAAAACTGTTTTTT. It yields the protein CASSAGTATNEKLFF.

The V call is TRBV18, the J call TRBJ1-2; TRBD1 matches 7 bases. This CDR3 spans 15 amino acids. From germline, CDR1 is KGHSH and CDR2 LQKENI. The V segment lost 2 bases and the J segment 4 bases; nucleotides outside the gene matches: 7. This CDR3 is CASSPARDRTYGYTF. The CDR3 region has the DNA TGTGCCAGCTCACCAGCCCGGGACAGAACCTATGGCTACACCTTC.

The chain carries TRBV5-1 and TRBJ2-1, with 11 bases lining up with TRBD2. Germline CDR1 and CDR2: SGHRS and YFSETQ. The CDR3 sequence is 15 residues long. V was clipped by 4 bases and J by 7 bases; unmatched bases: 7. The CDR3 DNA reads TGCGCCAGCAGCACCGGGACTAGCGGTACTAATGAGCAGTTCTTC. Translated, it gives CASSTGTSGTNEQFF. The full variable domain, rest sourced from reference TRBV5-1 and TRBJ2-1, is KAGVTQTPRYLIKTRGQQVTLSCSPISGHRSVSWYQQTPGQGLQFLFEYFSETQRNKGNFPGRFSGRQFSNSRSEMNVSTLELGDSALYLCASSTGTSGTNEQFFGPGTRLTVL.

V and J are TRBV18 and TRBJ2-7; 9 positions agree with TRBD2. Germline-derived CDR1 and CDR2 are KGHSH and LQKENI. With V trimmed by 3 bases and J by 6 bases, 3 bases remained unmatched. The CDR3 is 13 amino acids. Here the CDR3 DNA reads TGTGCCAGCTCACCCGGACTAGCGACCGAGCAGTACTTC. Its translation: CASSPGLATEQYF.

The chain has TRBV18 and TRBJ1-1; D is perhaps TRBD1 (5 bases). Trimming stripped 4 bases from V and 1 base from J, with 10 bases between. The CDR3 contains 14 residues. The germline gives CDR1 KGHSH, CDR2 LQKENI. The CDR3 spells CASSQFQGNTEAFF. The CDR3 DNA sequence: TGTGCCAGCTCACAATTTCAGGGGAACACTGAAGCTTTCTTT.

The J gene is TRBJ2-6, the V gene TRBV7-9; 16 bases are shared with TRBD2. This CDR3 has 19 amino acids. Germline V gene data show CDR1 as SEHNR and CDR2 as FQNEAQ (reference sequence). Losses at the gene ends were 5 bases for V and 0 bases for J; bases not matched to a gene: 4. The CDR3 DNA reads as TGTGCCAGCAGCCCGGGACTAGCGGGAGGGAACTCTGGGGCCAACGTCCTGACTTTC. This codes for CASSPGLAGGNSGANVLTF.